This is a list of T cell receptor beta chains from one sample in a study of ipilimumab plus nivolumab after autologous stem cell transplantation. The protocol was immunoSEQ multiplex PCR, while the TCRdb copy is restricted to in-frame clones and leaves out a portion. Of about 15,000 clones in the sample, roughly 70% were seen once. Specimen: PBMCs, collected in a trial of ipilimumab plus nivolumab as post-transplant consolidation. These receptors were collected from a male donor with diffuse large B-cell lymphoma. Both conserved end residues are part of each CDR3. The D gene is left open where the match is weak. Size is stated for part of the rows, as once, few or many counts, or as a class when the clone is expanded.

>TRBJ2-1|TRBD2|once|TRBV10-1
CASSAGTSGSHYEQFF
TGCGCCAGCAGTGCAGGGACTAGCGGGAGTCACTATGAGCAGTTCTTC
>TRBJ1-1|TRBD1|NA|TRBV5-6
CASSFPRQGSNTEAFF
TGTGCCAGCAGCTTCCCCCGACAGGGGTCAAACACTGAAGCTTTCTTT
>TRBJ2-7|TRBD1|once|TRBV5-1
CASSRGGTGPYEQYF
TGCGCCAGCAGCAGAGGGGGGACAGGACCTTACGAGCAGTACTTC
>TRBJ1-1|NA|medium-sized|TRBV5-6
CASSLTANTEAFF
TGTGCCAGCAGCTTGACGGCAAACACTGAAGCTTTCTTT
>TRBJ2-1|TRBD1|NA|TRBV10-3
CAISESSGQSYYNEQFF
TGTGCCATCAGTGAGTCTTCGGGACAGTCGTACTACAATGAGCAGTTCTTC
>TRBJ1-2|NA|NA|TRBV2
CASTPVQIYGYTF
TGTGCCAGCACCCCGGTGCAGATTTATGGCTACACCTTC
>TRBJ1-1|NA|NA|TRBV27
CASSLSNTGGTEAFF
TGTGCCAGCAGTTTATCTAACACGGGAGGCACTGAAGCTTTCTTT
>TRBJ2-1|TRBD2|NA|TRBV9
CASSVFSGRDYNEQFF
TGTGCCAGCAGCGTGTTTAGCGGGCGTGACTACAATGAGCAGTTCTTC
>TRBJ1-2|NA|NA|TRBV25-1
CASSDDRTYGYTF
TGTGCCAGCAGTGATGACAGAACCTATGGCTACACCTTC
>TRBJ2-1|TRBD2|once|TRBV5-1
CASSIYSGGLSYNEQFF
TGCGCCAGCAGCATCTATTCGGGGGGGCTGTCCTACAATGAGCAGTTCTTC
>TRBJ1-1|NA|NA|TRBV7-9
CASSLGSGRTEAFF
TGTGCCAGCAGCTTAGGCTCAGGGAGGACTGAAGCTTTCTTT
>TRBJ2-1|NA|NA|TRBV5-1
CASSFGGSSYNEQFF
TGCGCCAGCAGTTTTGGGGGTAGCTCCTACAATGAGCAGTTCTTC
>TRBJ2-5|NA|NA|TRBV11-2
CASSLASLQETQYF
TGTGCCAGCAGCTTAGCATCGCTTCAAGAGACCCAGTACTTC
>TRBJ2-7|TRBD1|NA|TRBV11-2
CASSSPDRDPSYEQYF
TGTGCCAGCAGCTCACCCGACAGGGACCCCTCCTACGAGCAGTACTTC
>TRBJ2-7|NA|NA|TRBV2
CASSPDTNEQYF
TGTGCCAGCAGTCCTGACACCAACGAGCAGTACTTC
>TRBJ2-5|NA|NA|TRBV2
CASSQEGGYQETQYF
TGTGCCAGCAGTCAGGAGGGCGGGTACCAAGAGACCCAGTACTTC
>TRBJ2-2|TRBD1|few|TRBV5-1
CASRRGQGATGELFF
TGCGCCAGCAGGAGGGGACAGGGGGCTACCGGGGAGCTGTTTTTT
>TRBJ2-1|NA|NA|TRBV7-2
CASSSPWDEQFF
TGTGCCAGCAGCTCCCCTTGGGATGAGCAGTTCTTC
>TRBJ1-3|NA|NA|TRBV2
CASSELVGSGNTIYF
TGTGCCAGCAGCGAACTTGTAGGCTCTGGAAACACCATATATTTT
>TRBJ2-7|NA|NA|TRBV4-1
CASSLSPLRDGYEQYF
TGCGCCAGCAGCCTTAGCCCCCTGCGGGATGGGTACGAGCAGTACTTC
>TRBJ2-1|NA|NA|TRBV11-3
CASSRVGATNEQFF
TGTGCCAGCAGCCGCGTGGGGGCTACGAATGAGCAGTTCTTC
>TRBJ1-1|TRBD1|NA|TRBV5-1
CASSIYRGSEAFF
TGCGCCAGCAGCATTTACAGGGGATCTGAAGCTTTCTTT
>TRBJ1-2|NA|few|TRBV4-2
CASSQEQVANYGYTF
TGTGCCAGCAGCCAAGAACAGGTAGCTAACTATGGCTACACCTTC
>TRBJ2-1|NA|NA|TRBV14
CASSQEIGGVKQFF
TGTGCCAGCAGCCAAGAAATAGGAGGGGTCAAGCAGTTCTTC
>TRBJ2-1|NA|few|TRBV13
CATTGVREGSYNEQFF
TGTGCCACCACGGGGGTCCGGGAAGGCTCCTACAATGAGCAGTTCTTC
>TRBJ2-7|NA|NA|TRBV4-1
CASSHAGMAGEQYF
TGCGCCAGCAGCCATGCCGGGATGGCGGGGGAGCAGTACTTC
>TRBJ2-2|TRBD2|NA|TRBV5-1
CASSFGLADTGELFF
TGCGCCAGCAGCTTCGGACTAGCGGACACCGGGGAGCTGTTTTTT
>TRBJ2-3|TRBD1|NA|TRBV11-3
CASSPLTGGITDTQYF
TGTGCCAGCAGCCCGTTGACAGGGGGCATAACAGATACGCAGTATTTT
>TRBJ1-2|TRBD1|few|TRBV19
CASRPEGGTVYGYTF
TGTGCCAGTAGACCCGAAGGCGGGACAGTGTATGGCTACACCTTC
>TRBJ2-3|NA|NA|TRBV7-9
CASSLEDTQYF
TGTGCCAGCAGCTTAGAGGATACGCAGTATTTT
>TRBJ2-1|NA|NA|TRBV5-1
CASSLAGVLYNEQFF
TGCGCCAGCAGCTTGGCGGGGGTACTCTACAATGAGCAGTTCTTC
>TRBJ1-2|NA|once|TRBV6-5
CASSRTGYSNYGYTF
TGTGCCAGCAGTCGTACGGGTTATTCTAACTATGGCTACACCTTC
>TRBJ2-3|NA|NA|TRBV6-5
CASSNPDDTQYF
TGTGCCAGCAGTAACCCCGACGATACGCAGTATTTT
>TRBJ1-1|NA|once|TRBV11-2
CASTRGGAGAFF
TGTGCCAGCACGAGGGGGGGCGCTGGGGCTTTCTTT
>TRBJ1-4|NA|NA|TRBV30
CAWSTGRGKPNEKLFF
TGTGCCTGGAGTACCGGGAGGGGCAAACCTAATGAAAAACTGTTTTTT
>TRBJ2-1|NA|once|TRBV21-1
CASSKPRGEPLAGVEQFF
TGTGCCAGCAGCAAGCCCCGAGGGGAGCCGCTAGCGGGAGTTGAGCAGTTCTTC
>TRBJ2-7|NA|NA|TRBV11-2
CASSPYGDEQYF
TGTGCCAGCAGCCCGTACGGGGACGAGCAGTACTTC
>TRBJ1-5|TRBD1|few|TRBV5-6
CASSFRIGTGNQPQHF
TGTGCCAGCAGCTTCCGTATCGGGACAGGGAATCAGCCCCAGCATTTT
>TRBJ1-4|NA|NA|TRBV7-2
CASSSYSTEKLFF
TGTGCCAGCAGCTCATACTCGACAGAAAAACTGTTTTTT
>TRBJ1-6|TRBD1|few|TRBV5-1
CASTGTENSPLHF
TGCGCCAGCACTGGGACAGAAAATTCACCCCTCCACTTT
>TRBJ1-1|NA|NA|TRBV5-1
CASSLNAGNTEAFF
TGCGCCAGCAGCTTGAACGCGGGGAACACTGAAGCTTTCTTT
>TRBJ1-2|TRBD1|large|TRBV10-1
CASGPDRRYGYTF
TGCGCCAGCGGACCGGACAGGCGCTATGGCTACACCTTC
>TRBJ2-5|NA|few|TRBV2
CASSASPSGAGETQYF
TGTGCCAGCAGTGCAAGTCCTTCAGGGGCCGGGGAGACCCAGTACTTC
>TRBJ2-7|TRBD1|NA|TRBV18
CASSPYATGGFYEQYF
TGTGCCAGCTCACCATATGCGACAGGGGGCTTCTACGAGCAGTACTTC
>TRBJ2-1|NA|once|TRBV5-4
CASSLSTAVSYNEQFF
TGTGCCAGCAGCTTGTCGACGGCCGTCTCCTACAATGAGCAGTTCTTC
>TRBJ1-2|TRBD1|NA|TRBV20-1
CSARTGYGYTF
TGCAGTGCTCGGACAGGCTATGGCTACACCTTC
>TRBJ2-5|TRBD1|NA|TRBV11-3
CASGGRTGNQETQYF
TGTGCCAGCGGGGGTAGGACAGGCAACCAAGAGACCCAGTACTTC
>TRBJ2-1|NA|NA|TRBV27
CASSLRGSDNEQFF
TGTGCCAGCAGTTTGAGGGGGAGCGACAATGAGCAGTTCTTC
>TRBJ2-5|TRBD1|many|TRBV10-1
CASSESDRGRGETQYF
TGCGCCAGCAGTGAATCGGACAGGGGGCGAGGAGAGACCCAGTACTTC